The text below deals with one T cell receptor (beta chain). The sample comes from a study of blood T cell repertoires in COVID-19. The wider study: T cells, B-cell-depleted T cells, or PBMCs provided the cDNA or gDNA that served as material.

Germline V gene data show CDR1 as MNHEY and CDR2 as SVGEGT. The CDR3 has 13 amino acids. The V end lost 5 bases, the J end lost 5 bases, and 12 bases lay between the germline ends. The method was immunoSEQ multiplex PCR; TCRdb's version includes in-frame clones alone and lacks a portion of them. Of roughly 520,000 clones in the sample, 88% are singletons; the top ten hold 1.5% to 2%. The sequence was obtained from a woman in her thirties or forties who had recovered from COVID-19. The source material was PBMCs or T cells enriched from blood (not recorded which). V is TRBV6-2 or TRBV6-3 and J is TRBJ1-1; possible D gene TRBD1, 6 bases. CDR3 bases: TGTGCCAGCAGTCAGGGGAGGGAAACTGAAGCTTTCTTT. Protein product: CASSQGRETEAFF.